Below, 22 T cell receptor beta chains from the same sample are listed, as sequenced in a study of blood T cell repertoires in COVID-19. Some clones are missing from TCRdb's copy, which holds only in-frame ones; the method was immunoSEQ multiplex PCR. The repertoire has more than 250,000 clones, over 75% of them found once; the top ten carry 2.2%. Sequencing used PBMCs or T cells enriched from blood (not recorded which). The receptors shown here come from a man younger than 40 who had recovered from COVID-19.

The chain carries TRBV5-1 and TRBJ1-2; TRBD1 matches 7 bases. The CDR3 runs 16 residues. Per germline, CDR1 SGHRS and CDR2 YFSETQ. With V trimmed by 1 base and J by 3 bases, 9 bases remained unmatched. CDR3 amino acids: CASSLRELGQHYGYTF. CDR3 nucleotides: TGCGCCAGCAGCTTGAGAGAGCTGGGACAGCACTATGGCTACACCTTC.

The table lists this clone with a count of one. The chain joins TRBV7-2 to TRBJ2-3; 7 bases fit TRBD2. CDR1 is SGHTA and CDR2 is FQGNSA in the germline V gene. The J segment lost 1 base and the V segment lost 4 bases, leaving 2 bases of the junction unmatched. CDR3 length: 14 amino acids. The CDR3 is CASSWLAGTDTQYF. CDR3 sequence (DNA): TGTGCCAGCAGCTGGCTAGCGGGCACAGATACGCAGTATTTT.

A single count supports this clone. V gene TRBV9 combines with J gene TRBJ2-7, with TRBD2 identical over 11 bases. The CDR3 is 15 residues long. From germline, CDR1 is SGDLS and CDR2 YYNGEE. V trimming: 2 bases; J trimming: 4 bases; junction bases outside the gene matches: 5. The CDR3: CASSVHGTSGYEQYF. The CDR3 DNA follows: TGTGCCAGCAGCGTCCACGGGACTAGCGGTTACGAGCAGTACTTC.

The V gene is TRBV5-6, the J gene TRBJ2-1; perhaps TRBD2 as D (5 bases). This CDR3 spans 17 amino acids. Germline lookup yields CDR1 SGHDT and CDR2 YYEEEE. Trimming took off 0 bases at V and 1 base at J, with 14 bases between the two ends. CDR3 amino acids: CASSLAWAGGSYNEQFF. DNA for the CDR3: TGTGCCAGCAGCTTGGCCTGGGCTGGCGGGTCCTACAATGAGCAGTTCTTC.

V usage is TRBV15 and J usage is TRBJ1-5; D not certain. The CDR3 sequence is 16 residues long. V lost 3 bases, J lost 3 bases, and 15 bases lay in between. Germline loops: CDR1 LNHNV, CDR2 YYDKDF (reference sequence). CDR3 in amino acids: CATSRSTQTTNQPQHF. The CDR3 region has the DNA TGTGCCACCAGCAGGTCCACTCAAACCACCAATCAGCCCCAGCATTTT.

As concerns this clone: Other nucleotide sequences from this sample produce the same CDR3. The rearrangement joins TRBV19 to TRBJ1-5; 7 nucleotides agree with TRBD1. The CDR3 is made up of 14 amino acids. V lost 5 bases to trimming and J lost 0 bases; unmatched junction nucleotides: 1. Germline V CDR1 and CDR2: LNHDA, SQIVND (reference sequence). The CDR3 loop reads CASSGTASNQPQHF. Written as DNA, the CDR3 is TGTGCCAGTAGTGGGACAGCTAGCAATCAGCCCCAGCATTTT.

A single count supports this clone. V usage is TRBV27 and J usage is TRBJ1-6, with D possibly being TRBD1 (6 bases). V lost 3 bases and J lost 4, with 13 bases in between. CDR3 size: 16 residues. Germline values: CDR1 MNHEY, CDR2 SMNVEV (reference sequence). CDR3 residues: CASSLNQGMYNSPLHF. The CDR3 region has the DNA TGTGCCAGCAGTTTGAACCAGGGGATGTATAATTCACCCCTCCACTTT.

The chain is built from TRBV21-1 and TRBJ1-2; the table's D gene call, TRBD1, was not cross checked with the DNA. TRBV21-1 is assigned pseudogene status. CDR3 length: 13 amino acids. The CDR3 is CASTWPRSYGYTF. CDR3 in DNA: TGTGCCAGCACCTGGCCCAGAAGCTATGGCTACACCTTC.

V is TRBV2 and J is TRBJ1-6; possibly TRBD1 for D (6 bases). Germline CDR1 reads SNHLY; CDR2 reads FYNNEI. The V end lost 2 bases, the J end lost 6 bases, and 11 bases lay between the germline ends. The CDR3 totals 15 residues. The CDR3 sequence: CASSESGGVNSPLHF. CDR3 nucleotides: TGTGCCAGCAGTGAAAGCGGGGGCGTTAATTCACCCCTCCACTTT.

This chain connects TRBV7-9 to TRBJ1-3; maybe TRBD1 (5 bases). The V and J ends lost 5 bases and 2 bases respectively, with 13 bases between them. The CDR3 spans 15 residues. Germline assignment: CDR1 SEHNR and CDR2 FQNEAQ (reference sequence). CDR3 sequence: CASSGRTIAGNTIYF. In DNA form, the CDR3 reads TGTGCCAGCAGCGGCCGGACAATTGCTGGAAACACCATATATTTT.

This rearrangement joins TRBV27 to TRBJ1-5; D unresolved. Trimming cost V 4 bases and J 0 bases, with 10 bases left between them. This CDR3 is 15 amino acids long. CDR1 MNHEY and CDR2 SMNVEV come from the germline V gene (reference sequence). The CDR3 region is CASSSTEYSNQPQHF. Here the CDR3 DNA reads TGTGCCAGCAGTTCCACAGAGTATAGCAATCAGCCCCAGCATTTT.

The V and J genes are TRBV19 and TRBJ1-5; 10 bases are shared with TRBD1. The CDR3 totals 15 residues. Trimming at V came to 7 bases and at J to 6 bases, leaving 9 bases not matched to a gene. CDR1 LNHDA and CDR2 SQIVND come from the germline V gene (reference sequence). The chain's CDR3 is CASKPGQGLGQPQHF. The DNA of the CDR3 is TGTGCCAGTAAACCGGGACAGGGGTTGGGTCAGCCCCAGCATTTT.

The chain is built from TRBV29-1 and TRBJ1-1; D call uncertain. V dropped 6 bases and J dropped 2 bases, with 22 bases sitting between them. Germline lookup yields CDR1 SQVTM and CDR2 ANQGSEA. The CDR3 covers 16 residues. The chain's CDR3 is CSVTIGGRRGNTEAFF. The CDR3 nucleotides are TGCAGCGTCACCATAGGAGGGCGGAGAGGAAACACTGAAGCTTTCTTT. The whole variable domain, filled in from reference TRBV29-1 and TRBJ1-1, reads SAVISQKPSRDICQRGTSLTIQCQVDSQVTMMFWYRQQPGQSLTLIATANQGSEATYESGFVIDKFPISRPNLTFSTLTVSNMSPEDSSIYLCSVTIGGRRGNTEAFFGQGTRLTVV.

This chain connects TRBV5-6 to TRBJ2-1, with 8 bases lining up with TRBD2. The V and J ends lost 3 bases and 9 bases, in that order; junction bases with no gene match: 5. Germline lookup yields CDR1 SGHDT and CDR2 YYEEEE. This CDR3 has 13 residues. In DNA, the CDR3 is TGTGCCAGCAGCTGGAGCGGGGGAATTGAGCAGTTCTTC. It encodes CASSWSGGIEQFF.

The CDR3: CASSRSRGSYGYTF. The DNA of the CDR3 is TGTGCCAGTAGTAGGAGTCGGGGGTCCTATGGCTACACCTTC. V is TRBV19 and J is TRBJ1-2; TRBD1 might be the D (5 bases). The CDR3 spans 14 residues. In germline, CDR1 is LNHDA, CDR2 SQIVND (reference sequence). V lost 4 bases and J lost 4, with 13 bases in between.

The chain recombines TRBV9 with TRBJ2-3; 11 bases are a match to TRBD2. The CDR3 covers 15 residues. Unmatched junction bases numbered 3, after V lost 3 bases and J lost 3 bases. CDR1 and CDR2 from the germline V gene are SGDLS and YYNGEE. DNA of the CDR3: TGTGCCAGCAGCGCTAGCGGGGGGCGGACAGATACGCAGTATTTT. Translated, it gives CASSASGGRTDTQYF.

This chain connects TRBV7-6 to TRBJ1-3; D remains ambiguous. The CDR3 runs to 17 residues. V lost 2 bases to trimming and J lost 3 bases, with 17 bases between them. Germline V CDR1 and CDR2: SGHVS, FNYEAQ. This CDR3 is CASSLRKADMVGNTIYF. CDR3 DNA: TGTGCCAGCAGCTTAAGAAAGGCAGACATGGTTGGAAACACCATATATTTT.

This clone was seen a handful of times. This chain connects TRBV7-9 to TRBJ1-6, with TRBD1 identical over 8 bases. Germline trimming cut 1 base from V and 10 bases from J; bases unmatched to any gene: 15. Germline-derived CDR1 and CDR2 are SEHNR and FQNEAQ (reference sequence). The CDR3 is 18 amino acids. CDR3 residues: CASSLGEYGQGVRSPLHF. CDR3 DNA sequence: TGTGCCAGCAGCTTAGGGGAGTATGGACAGGGCGTACGGTCACCCCTCCACTTT.

The chain recombines TRBV5-1 with TRBJ2-2; no clear D gene. The CDR3 consists of 15 residues. V was clipped by 0 bases and J by 0 bases, with 6 bases between them. CDR1 is SGHRS and CDR2 is YFSETQ in the germline V gene. CDR3 sequence reads: CASSLVESNTGELFF. In nucleotides, the CDR3 is TGCGCCAGCAGCTTGGTAGAGTCGAACACCGGGGAGCTGTTTTTT.

This chain joins TRBV19 and TRBJ1-6, with 8 positions matching TRBD1. There are 14 residues in the CDR3. J was trimmed by 8 bases and V by 4 bases; bases with no gene match: 4. Germline V CDR1 and CDR2: LNHDA, SQIVND (reference sequence). The CDR3 spells CASSTDRGYSPLHF. The CDR3 DNA reads TGTGCCAGTAGTACCGACAGGGGTTATTCACCCCTCCACTTT.

The J gene is TRBJ2-3, the V gene TRBV19; 7 nucleotides match TRBD1. The ends lost 2 bases at V and 2 bases at J; junction bases unmatched: 4. This CDR3 is 15 amino acids long. Germline V lookup: CDR1 LNHDA, CDR2 SQIVND (reference sequence). The CDR3 loop is CASSIMGQTTDTQYF. DNA of the CDR3: TGTGCCAGTAGTATAATGGGACAGACCACAGATACGCAGTATTTT.

Details on this clone: This sample includes further DNA sequences coding for the same CDR3. V is TRBV12-3 or TRBV12-4 and J is TRBJ1-2, with D hard to call. The germline V and J ends were trimmed by 6 bases and 0 bases, with 8 bases remaining between them. This CDR3 is built from 13 residues. CDR3 coding DNA: TGTGCCAGCAGCCTTCGAGCTAACTATGGCTACACCTTC. It is translated as CASSLRANYGYTF.